This entry lists 13 T cell receptor beta chains sequenced from one sample in a study of T cell responses to AZD1222 COVID-19 vaccine (dated by TCRdb to the early 2020s). The library relied on the immunoSEQ multiplex PCR assay. TCRdb's version of the immuneACCESS table is confined to in-frame rearrangements and falls short of the full clone set. An unresolved V gene accounts for under half of the shortfall where checked; the remainder is of unknown origin. Across this sample there are about 120,000 clones, with about 90% seen only once. The ten biggest clones cover 7.5% of the sample. This sample's time point label indicates: baseline before first vaccination. The specimen was peripheral blood, collected on day 0 of AZD1222 vaccination. These receptors all come from an adult in good health.

This chain connects TRBV5-4 to TRBJ2-2, with D possibly matching TRBD2 (6 bases). From germline, CDR1 is SGHNT and CDR2 YYREEE (reference sequence). This CDR3 contains 14 residues. V lost 4 bases to trimming and J lost 7 bases, with 14 bases between them. CDR3 residues: CASSAGPLGGELFF. In nucleotides, the CDR3 is TGTGCCAGCAGCGCGGGACCGCTCGGCGGGGAGCTGTTTTTT.

The rearrangement links TRBV3-1 (or the pseudogene TRBV3-2) to TRBJ1-1, with D possibly TRBD1 on 5 matching bases. Trimming took 8 bases from V and 4 from J, leaving 17 bases between them. Germline V lookup: CDR1 LGHDT, CDR2 YNNKEL (reference sequence). The CDR3 covers 14 residues. This CDR3 reads CASSPGRTFTEAFF. In DNA, the CDR3 is TGTGCCAGCTCCCCGGGACGGACTTTCACTGAAGCTTTCTTT.

The chain couples TRBV29-1 to TRBJ2-7, with D possibly matching TRBD1 (6 bases). The germline V gene has CDR1 SQVTM and CDR2 ANQGSEA. Between the trimmed V and J ends, which lost 6 bases and 1 base, there was a span of 19 bases. The CDR3 length is 15 residues. CDR3 region: CSVTGLHSPSYEQYF. CDR3 nucleotide sequence: TGCAGCGTGACAGGTCTACACTCCCCTTCCTACGAGCAGTACTTC.

The chain joins TRBV10-3 to TRBJ2-7; unclear D gene. V was trimmed by 8 bases and J by 3 bases, leaving 14 bases between them. CDR1 is ENHRY, CDR2 SYGVKD, per germline. The CDR3 runs 13 residues. The CDR3 nucleotides read TGTGCCATCGCTGCACAAGATATCTACGAGCAGTACTTC. Its protein is CAIAAQDIYEQYF.

This clone showed up just once. The chain joins TRBV7-2 to TRBJ1-1; D possibly corresponds to TRBD1 (5 bases). The V end lost 5 bases, the J end lost 1 base, and 14 bases lay between the germline ends. The CDR3 is 15 amino acids. The V gene's germline CDR1 is SGHTA and CDR2 FQGNSA. CDR3 loop: CASSETRAPNTEAFF. CDR3 coding DNA: TGTGCCAGCAGCGAGACCAGGGCTCCGAACACTGAAGCTTTCTTT. Looking up the rest from reference TRBV7-2 and TRBJ1-1 gives the full variable domain: GAGVSQSPSNKVTEKGKDVELRCDPISGHTALYWYRQSLGQGLEFLIYFQGNSAPDKSGLPSDRFSAERTGGSVSTLTIQRTQQEDSAVYLCASSETRAPNTEAFFGQGTRLTVV.

The chain recombines TRBV4-2 with TRBJ1-1; D perhaps matches TRBD1 (6 bases). Germline V gene data show CDR1 as LGHNA and CDR2 as YNFKEQ. Trimming took off 3 bases at V and 2 bases at J, with 19 bases between the two ends. This CDR3 comprises 17 residues. The CDR3 DNA sequence: TGTGCCAGCAGCCATGACATGGCAGGGGCGACCAACACTGAAGCTTTCTTT. It translates to CASSHDMAGATNTEAFF.

The J gene is TRBJ1-1, the V gene TRBV7-8, with D maybe TRBD1 (5 bases). Germline V gene lookup returns CDR1 SGHVS and CDR2 FQNEAQ. CDR3 length: 16 residues. The germline V and J ends were trimmed by 5 bases and 4 bases, with 20 bases remaining between them. CDR3 coding DNA: TGTGCCAGCAGCCCAGGCTTGGGGGGTTGGGGCACTGAAGCTTTCTTT. Translated, it gives CASSPGLGGWGTEAFF.

CDR3 loop: CASSLTSGAGEETQYF. The DNA of the CDR3 is TGTGCCAGCAGCTTAACTAGCGGAGCGGGTGAAGAGACCCAGTACTTC. J is TRBJ2-5 and V is TRBV7-2; 8 nucleotides match TRBD2. Germline V lookup: CDR1 SGHTA, CDR2 FQGNSA. The trim removed 2 bases at V and 3 bases at J, leaving 8 bases unmatched. This CDR3 has 16 amino acids.

This chain links TRBV3-1 (or the pseudogene TRBV3-2) with TRBJ1-1; D possibly corresponds to TRBD1 (5 bases). The CDR3 covers 14 residues. Per the germline V gene, CDR1 is LGHDT and CDR2 is YNNKEL (reference sequence). The V end lost 1 base, the J end lost 0 bases, and 6 bases lay between the germline ends. The CDR3 DNA reads as TGTGCCAGCAGCCAAGGGGACCTGAACACTGAAGCTTTCTTT. This sequence encodes CASSQGDLNTEAFF.

The chain combines TRBV3-1 (or the pseudogene TRBV3-2) with TRBJ2-5; 10 bases are a match to TRBD2. V lost 1 base and J lost 4; bases outside the gene matches: 12. Germline CDR1 LGHDT, CDR2 YNNKEL (reference sequence). This CDR3 is 18 amino acids long. CDR3 protein: CASSQGALAGFRGETQYF. CDR3 bases: TGTGCCAGCAGCCAAGGGGCACTAGCGGGGTTTAGGGGAGAGACCCAGTACTTC.

The chain combines TRBV9 with TRBJ1-2; 9 nucleotides align to TRBD1. V dropped 4 bases and J dropped 7; count of bases not matched to a gene: 5. Germline V gene data show CDR1 as SGDLS and CDR2 as YYNGEE. The CDR3 totals 13 residues. CDR3 in DNA: TGTGCCAGCAGCCCAGGGGACAGGGCTGGCTACACCTTC. Encoded protein: CASSPGDRAGYTF.

The V call is TRBV28, the J call TRBJ2-2; possibly TRBD2 for D (6 bases). V gave up 11 bases and J gave up 1 base, with 14 bases separating them. CDR1 MDHEN and CDR2 SYDVKM come from the germline V gene. The CDR3 is 14 amino acids. CDR3 sequence: CASQGAGNTGELFF. In DNA form, the CDR3 reads TGTGCCTCCCAGGGAGCGGGGAACACCGGGGAGCTGTTTTTT.

The chain couples TRBV3-1 (or the pseudogene TRBV3-2) to TRBJ1-6; possible D gene TRBD1, 6 bases. Trimming took off 4 bases at V and 10 bases at J, with 17 bases between the two ends. Germline loops: CDR1 LGHDT, CDR2 YNNKEL (reference sequence). This CDR3 comprises 15 residues. This chain's CDR3 is CASSLGGGSGSPLHF. The CDR3, as DNA: TGTGCCAGCAGCCTGGGTGGGGGCAGTGGGTCACCCCTCCACTTT.